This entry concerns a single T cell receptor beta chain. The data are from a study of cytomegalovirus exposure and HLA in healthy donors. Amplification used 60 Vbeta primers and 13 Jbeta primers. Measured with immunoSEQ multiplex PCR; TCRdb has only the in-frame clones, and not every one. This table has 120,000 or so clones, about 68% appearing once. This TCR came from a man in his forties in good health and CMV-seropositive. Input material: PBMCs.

The CDR3 is CASSNVEGFYEQYF. The CDR3 DNA sequence: TGTGCCAGCAGCAACGTCGAGGGATTCTACGAGCAGTACTTC. The J gene is TRBJ2-7, the V gene TRBV21-1; the table's D call TRBD2 went unverified against the DNA. TRBV21-1 is deemed a pseudogene. The CDR3 runs 14 residues.